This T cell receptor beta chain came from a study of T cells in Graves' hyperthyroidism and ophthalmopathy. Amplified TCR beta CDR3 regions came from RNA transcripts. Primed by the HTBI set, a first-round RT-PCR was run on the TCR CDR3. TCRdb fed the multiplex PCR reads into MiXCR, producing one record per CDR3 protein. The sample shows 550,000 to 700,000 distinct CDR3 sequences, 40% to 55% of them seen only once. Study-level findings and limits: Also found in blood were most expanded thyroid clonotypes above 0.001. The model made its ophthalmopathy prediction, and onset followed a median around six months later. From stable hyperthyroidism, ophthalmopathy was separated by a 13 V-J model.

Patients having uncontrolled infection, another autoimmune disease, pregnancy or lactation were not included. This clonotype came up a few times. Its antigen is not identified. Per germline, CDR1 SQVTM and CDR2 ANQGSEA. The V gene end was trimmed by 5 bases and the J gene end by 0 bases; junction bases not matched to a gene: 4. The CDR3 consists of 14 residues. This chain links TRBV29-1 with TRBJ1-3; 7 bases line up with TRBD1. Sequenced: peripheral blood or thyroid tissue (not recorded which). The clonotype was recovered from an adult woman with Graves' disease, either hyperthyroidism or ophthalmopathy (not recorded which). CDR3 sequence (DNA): TGCAGCGTTCGGGACAGTAGCTCTGGAAACACCATATATTTT. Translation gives CSVRDSSSGNTIYF.